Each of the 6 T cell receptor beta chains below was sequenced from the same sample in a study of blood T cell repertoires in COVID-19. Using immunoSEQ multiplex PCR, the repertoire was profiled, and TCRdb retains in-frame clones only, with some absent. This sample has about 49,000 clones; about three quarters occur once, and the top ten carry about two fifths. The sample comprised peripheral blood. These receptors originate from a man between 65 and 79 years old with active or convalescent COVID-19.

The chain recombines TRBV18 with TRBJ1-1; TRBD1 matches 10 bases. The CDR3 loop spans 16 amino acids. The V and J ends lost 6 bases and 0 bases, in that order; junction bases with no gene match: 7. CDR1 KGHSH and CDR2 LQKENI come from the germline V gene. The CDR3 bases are TGTGCCAGCTCCCCGGGACAGGGGAGTTTGAACACTGAAGCTTTCTTT. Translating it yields CASSPGQGSLNTEAFF.

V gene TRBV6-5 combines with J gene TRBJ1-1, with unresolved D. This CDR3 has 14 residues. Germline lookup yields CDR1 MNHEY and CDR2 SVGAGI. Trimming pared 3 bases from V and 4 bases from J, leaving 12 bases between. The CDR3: CASSYPLIGTEAFF. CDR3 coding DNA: TGTGCCAGCAGTTATCCCCTAATCGGCACTGAAGCTTTCTTT.

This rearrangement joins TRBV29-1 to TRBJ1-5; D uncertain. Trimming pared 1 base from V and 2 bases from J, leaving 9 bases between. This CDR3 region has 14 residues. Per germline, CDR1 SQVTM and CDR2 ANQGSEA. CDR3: CSVEVGGGNQPQHF. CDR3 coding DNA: TGCAGCGTTGAAGTAGGAGGTGGCAATCAGCCCCAGCATTTT. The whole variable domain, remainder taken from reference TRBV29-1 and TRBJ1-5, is SAVISQKPSRDICQRGTSLTIQCQVDSQVTMMFWYRQQPGQSLTLIATANQGSEATYESGFVIDKFPISRPNLTFSTLTVSNMSPEDSSIYLCSVEVGGGNQPQHFGDGTRLSIL.

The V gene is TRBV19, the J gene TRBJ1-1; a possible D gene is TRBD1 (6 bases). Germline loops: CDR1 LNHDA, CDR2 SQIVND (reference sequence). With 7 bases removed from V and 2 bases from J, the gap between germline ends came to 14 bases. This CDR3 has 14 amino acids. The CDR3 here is CASTPRGANTEAFF. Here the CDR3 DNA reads TGTGCCAGTACCCCTCGGGGGGCTAACACTGAAGCTTTCTTT.

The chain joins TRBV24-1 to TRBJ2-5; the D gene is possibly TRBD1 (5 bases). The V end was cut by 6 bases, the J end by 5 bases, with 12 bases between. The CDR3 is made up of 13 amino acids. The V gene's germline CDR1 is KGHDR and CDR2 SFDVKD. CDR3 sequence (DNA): TGTGCCACCAGTAAGGGGTTTGTGGAGACCCAGTACTTC. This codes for CATSKGFVETQYF.

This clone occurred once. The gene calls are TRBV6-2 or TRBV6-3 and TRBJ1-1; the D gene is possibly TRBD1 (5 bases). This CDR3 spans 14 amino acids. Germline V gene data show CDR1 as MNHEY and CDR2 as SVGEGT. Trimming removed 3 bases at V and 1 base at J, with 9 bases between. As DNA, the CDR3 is TGTGCCAGCAGTTATGGGCAGGGGAACACTGAAGCTTTCTTT. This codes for CASSYGQGNTEAFF.